The 11 T cell receptor beta chains below all came from one sample that was sequenced in a study of blood T cell repertoires in COVID-19. The repertoire was sequenced with immunoSEQ multiplex PCR; TCRdb's copy has only in-frame clones and lacks some. This table holds about 670,000 clones, 70% to 90% found once. Input material: peripheral blood. These receptors were collected from a woman between 18 and 29 years old with acute or convalescent COVID-19.

The gene calls are TRBV6-5 and TRBJ1-2; D gene uncertain. The V and J ends lost 10 bases and 6 bases respectively, with 15 bases between them. This CDR3 has 12 residues. Germline V gene data show CDR1 as MNHEY and CDR2 as SVGAGI. The CDR3 is CAILRNINGYTF. The CDR3 region has the DNA TGTGCCATTTTGAGGAACATCAATGGCTACACCTTC.

The chain joins TRBV9 to TRBJ1-6; no clear D gene. Looked up from germline, CDR1 is SGDLS and CDR2 is YYNGEE. The CDR3 sequence is 12 residues long. V shed 1 base and J shed 7 bases, with 3 bases lying between them. The CDR3 DNA reads as TGTGCCAGCAGCGTACAGAATTCACCCCTCCACTTT. Protein product: CASSVQNSPLHF.

CDR3 bases: TGTGCCAGCAGACCCTTGACCGGGAAGAACACTGAAGCTTTCTTT. This encodes CASRPLTGKNTEAFF. The chain uses TRBV28 and TRBJ1-1, with unresolved D. Germline V gives CDR1 MDHEN, CDR2 SYDVKM. Trimming left V 6 bases short and J 1 base short, with 15 bases between. The CDR3 runs 15 residues.

The V gene is TRBV10-3, the J gene TRBJ2-3; 8 nucleotides agree with TRBD2. CDR3 length: 14 amino acids. Trimming took 6 bases from V and 1 from J; bases not matched to a gene: 3. CDR1 ENHRY and CDR2 SYGVKD come from the germline V gene. CDR3 DNA sequence: TGTGCCATCAGGCGGGGGGCGGGCACAGATACGCAGTATTTT. This codes for CAIRRGAGTDTQYF.

This chain connects TRBV6-4 to TRBJ2-1; 10 bases agree with TRBD2. This CDR3 has 15 residues. CDR1 MRHNA and CDR2 SNTAGT come from the germline V gene. V was clipped by 2 bases and J by 7 bases; unmatched bases: 5. The CDR3 sequence: CASSDLTSGANEQFF. For the CDR3, the DNA is TGTGCCAGCAGTGACCTAACTAGCGGGGCAAATGAGCAGTTCTTC.

V gene TRBV6-4 combines with J gene TRBJ2-3; TRBD2 agrees at 10 bases. V shed 5 bases and J 1 base; nucleotides not matched to a gene: 3. The CDR3 has 15 residues. Germline V CDR1 and CDR2: MRHNA, SNTAGT. In DNA form, the CDR3 reads TGTGCCAGCAGTTCAAGCGGGGGGGGCACAGATACGCAGTATTTT. This sequence encodes CASSSSGGGTDTQYF.

The V call is TRBV6-6, the J call TRBJ2-2; D is ambiguous. The V and J ends lost 7 bases and 1 base respectively, with 10 bases between them. The CDR3 spans 14 residues. Germline CDR1 reads MNHNY; CDR2 reads SVGAGI (reference sequence). The CDR3 here is CASTDPGNTGELFF. CDR3 sequence (DNA): TGTGCCAGCACCGACCCAGGGAACACCGGGGAGCTGTTTTTT.

This clone was recorded once. This chain links TRBV6-5 with TRBJ2-3; TRBD1 matches 7 bases. The CDR3 is 13 residues long. Per the germline V gene, CDR1 is MNHEY and CDR2 is SVGAGI. The V segment lost 6 bases and the J segment 6 bases; nucleotides outside the gene matches: 6. CDR3 protein: CASSSGGGDTQYF. The CDR3 DNA sequence: TGTGCCAGCAGCTCAGGGGGTGGGGATACGCAGTATTTT.

The J gene is TRBJ2-1, the V gene TRBV4-3, with D maybe TRBD1 (6 bases). The CDR3 runs to 17 residues. Germline CDR1 LGHNA, CDR2 YSLEER. V was cut by 0 bases and J by 1 base, with 13 bases left in between. CDR3 in DNA: TGCGCCAGCAGCCAAGACAACGGACAGATTTCCTACAATGAGCAGTTCTTC. This gives the protein CASSQDNGQISYNEQFF.

This clone turned up a few times. The chain joins TRBV3-1 (or the pseudogene TRBV3-2) to TRBJ1-5; no clear D. Looked up from germline, CDR1 is LGHDT and CDR2 is YNNKEL (reference sequence). There are 15 residues in the CDR3. Trimming cost V 4 bases and J 5 bases, with 15 bases left between them. The CDR3: CASSLSPGSHQPQHF. The CDR3 coding sequence is TGTGCCAGCAGCCTGTCCCCGGGATCACATCAGCCCCAGCATTTT.

This clone was observed a handful of times. The chain carries TRBV6-5 and TRBJ2-1; 10 bases agree with TRBD2. The CDR3 has 15 residues. Germline V gene data show CDR1 as MNHEY and CDR2 as SVGAGI. With V trimmed by 7 bases and J by 4 bases, 7 bases remained unmatched. CDR3 in DNA: TGTGCCAGCAACCCAGCTAGCGGGGGATACAATGAGCAGTTCTTC. Protein sequence: CASNPASGGYNEQFF.